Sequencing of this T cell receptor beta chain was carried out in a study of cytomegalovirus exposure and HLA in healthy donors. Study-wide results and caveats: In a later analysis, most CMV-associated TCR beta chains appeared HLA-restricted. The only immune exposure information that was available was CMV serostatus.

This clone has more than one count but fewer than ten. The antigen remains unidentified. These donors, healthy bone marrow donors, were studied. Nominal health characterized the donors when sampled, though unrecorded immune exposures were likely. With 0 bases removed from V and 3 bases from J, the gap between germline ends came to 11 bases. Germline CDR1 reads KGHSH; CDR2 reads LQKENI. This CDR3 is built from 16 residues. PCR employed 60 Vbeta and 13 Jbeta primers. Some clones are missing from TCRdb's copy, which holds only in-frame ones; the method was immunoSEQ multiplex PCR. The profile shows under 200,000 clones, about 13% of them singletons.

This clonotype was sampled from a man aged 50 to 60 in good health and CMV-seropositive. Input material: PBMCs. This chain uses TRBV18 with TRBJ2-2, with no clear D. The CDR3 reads CASSPPVPEDTGELFF. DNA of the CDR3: TGTGCCAGCTCACCACCGGTCCCCGAGGACACCGGGGAGCTGTTTTTT.